Listed below are T cell receptor beta chains from one sample, sequenced in a study of T-cell memory formation after mild COVID-19. TCRdb passed the 5' RACE reads through MiXCR, listing each CDR3 protein once. The sample includes 580,000 or so distinct CDR3 sequences, 15% to 20% of them seen just once. Sequencing was done on a sample of PBMCs or a T cell subset sorted from them (not recorded which). The source of these receptors is an adult woman who had mild COVID-19 (a few samples of this study predate the infection). Cell type and time point are not known. Both conserved end residues are part of each CDR3. D genes are given only for firm matches. Part of the rows lack a size; the others show once, few, many or a class for expanded clones.

v_gene,abundance,d_gene,j_gene,CDR3nt,CDR3aa
TRBV4-2,.,.,TRBJ1-6,TGTGCCAGCAGCCCTATGACAGAGACTCCTTCACCCCTCCACTTT,CASSPMTETPSPLHF
TRBV7-9,.,TRBD2,TRBJ2-1,TGTGCCAGCAGCTTAGCCGCGGGAGCCGGAGTCTATGAGCAGTTCTTC,CASSLAAGAGVYEQFF
TRBV2,few,.,TRBJ1-1,TGTGCCAGCAGTGATTGGACTGAAGCTTTCTTT,CASSDWTEAFF
TRBV6-5,few,.,TRBJ2-3,TGTGCCAGCAGTTATGGGGGCCTAGGGGCAGATACGCAGTATTTT,CASSYGGLGADTQYF
TRBV29-1,.,TRBD2,TRBJ2-3,TGCAGCGTAAGCGGGGGTGGTAGCACAGATACGCAGTATTTT,CSVSGGGSTDTQYF
TRBV12-5,.,.,TRBJ1-1,TGTGCTAGTGGTTTGGTATTGGGGAGAGGCACTGAAGCTTTCTTT,CASGLVLGRGTEAFF
TRBV10-3,.,.,TRBJ1-5,TGTGCCATCAGCCAACAGGGAGTTAGCAATCAGCCCCAGCATTTT,CAISQQGVSNQPQHF
TRBV5-1,.,TRBD1,TRBJ1-3,TGCGCCAGCAGCTTACGGACAGGGACAGGAAACACCATATATTTT,CASSLRTGTGNTIYF
TRBV6-1,.,TRBD1,TRBJ1-4,TGTGCCAGCAGCGGCACCGGGACAGGGGGCACTAATGAAAAACTGTTTTTT,CASSGTGTGGTNEKLFF
TRBV2,.,.,TRBJ2-6,TGTGCCAGCGGATTCCCAGGGCTTGGGGCCAACGTCCTGACTTTC,CASGFPGLGANVLTF
TRBV7-2,few,TRBD2,TRBJ2-1,TGTGCCAGCAGCGGACGGGGGGGGGAGAATGAGCAGTTCTTC,CASSGRGGENEQFF
TRBV5-1,.,TRBD1,TRBJ2-1,TGCGCCAGCAGCTTTGATAGGGGGCATCTGTTCTTC,CASSFDRGHLFF
TRBV7-9,few,.,TRBJ2-3,TGTGCCAGCAGCCCCCCCGGGACTCGTACCACAGATACGCAGTATTTT,CASSPPGTRTTDTQYF
TRBV6-7,.,TRBD1,TRBJ2-2,TGTGCCAGCAGTATCGGACAGGGGTCACGGACCGGGGAGCTGTTTTTT,CASSIGQGSRTGELFF
TRBV7-8,.,TRBD2,TRBJ2-7,TGTGCCAGCAGCTTAGCCAGACTAGCGGGAGCCTACGAGCAGTACTTC,CASSLARLAGAYEQYF
TRBV7-2,many,.,TRBJ2-7,TGTGCCAGCAGCTTACACGGCGGGTCCGGCGAGCAGTACTTC,CASSLHGGSGEQYF
TRBV24-1,.,TRBD1,TRBJ1-1,TGTGCCACCAGTGATAATGACAGGGGAAATGCTTTCTTT,CATSDNDRGNAFF
TRBV6-5,.,TRBD1,TRBJ1-1,TGTGCCAGCAGCACAGGGGGACTGGCGGGCACTGAAGCTTTCTTT,CASSTGGLAGTEAFF
TRBV24-1,.,TRBD1,TRBJ2-7,TGTGCCACCAGTGATTCCGGGACAGGGAAGACCTACGAGCAGTACTTC,CATSDSGTGKTYEQYF
TRBV19,.,TRBD2,TRBJ2-7,TGTGCCAGTAGTATAGTTGCGGGAGAGAACGAGCAGTACTTC,CASSIVAGENEQYF
TRBV18,.,.,TRBJ2-5,TGTGCCAGCTCACCTAGCGTCGGTAGTCAAGAGACCCAGTACTTC,CASSPSVGSQETQYF
TRBV25-1,.,TRBD1,TRBJ1-6,TGTGCCAGCAGTGAAAGGGAGGGGGCTGGGAATTCACCCCTCCACTTT,CASSEREGAGNSPLHF
TRBV7-6,.,.,TRBJ2-7,TGTGCCAGCAGCGCTCGCATAAACGAGCAGTACTTC,CASSARINEQYF
TRBV12-3/TRBV12-4,.,.,TRBJ1-5,TGTGCCAGCAGTTTAGCGGAATCTTGGGGCGATCAGCCCCAGCATTTT,CASSLAESWGDQPQHF
TRBV9,.,.,TRBJ1-2,TGTGCCAGCAGCGTAGTTGGAGGGGACTATGGCTACACCTTC,CASSVVGGDYGYTF
TRBV5-1,few,TRBD1,TRBJ1-1,TGCGCCAGCAGCTTGGCGGGACAGTTCACTGAAGCTTTCTTT,CASSLAGQFTEAFF
TRBV14,.,.,TRBJ2-7,TGTGCCAGCAGCCAAGAGGTAGGCGATTCCTACGAGCAGTACTTC,CASSQEVGDSYEQYF
TRBV28,.,.,TRBJ2-5,TGTGCCAGCAGTACACCGGCTTCAGAGACCCAGTACTTC,CASSTPASETQYF
TRBV27,.,.,TRBJ1-4,TGTGCCAGCAGCCGGGACGGCTTCGTCGCAACTAATGAAAAACTGTTTTTT,CASSRDGFVATNEKLFF
TRBV4-2,.,.,TRBJ2-6,TGTGCCAGCAGCCCCCAATCGGGGGCCCTCTCTGGGGCCAACGTCCTGACTTTC,CASSPQSGALSGANVLTF
TRBV29-1,.,TRBD2,TRBJ2-7,TGCAGCGTTGGGGCTAGCGGGAGCCTAGTAGACGAGCAGTACTTC,CSVGASGSLVDEQYF
TRBV7-2,many,.,TRBJ2-5,TGTGCCAGCAGCCGCTCGGGCGAGACCCAGTACTTC,CASSRSGETQYF
TRBV4-1,.,TRBD2,TRBJ2-1,TGCGCCAGCAGCCCGTACCCACCACTAGCGGGGTCCTACAATGAGCAGTTCTTC,CASSPYPPLAGSYNEQFF
TRBV3-1,few,TRBD1,TRBJ2-1,TGTGCCAGCACCCAGGGGGCAGAGAGTGAGCAGTTCTTC,CASTQGAESEQFF
TRBV6-5,few,.,TRBJ1-1,TGTGCCAGCAGTGTCGAAGCGCGCTCTGAAGCTTTCTTT,CASSVEARSEAFF
TRBV29-1,few,.,TRBJ1-2,TGCAGCGTTGAGGAAGGAAACTATGGCTACACCTTC,CSVEEGNYGYTF
TRBV7-9,.,.,TRBJ2-3,TGTGCCAGCAGCCTAGATTATCGGGACAAAGGGCAGTATTTT,CASSLDYRDKGQYF
TRBV24-1,many,TRBD2,TRBJ2-1,TGTGCCACCAGTGATTGGACTAGCGCATTTCACAATGAGCAGTTCTTC,CATSDWTSAFHNEQFF
TRBV2,few,TRBD1,TRBJ2-1,TGTGCCAGCAAGCTAGACAGGGGTGACTACAATGAGCAGTTCTTC,CASKLDRGDYNEQFF
TRBV7-9,few,TRBD1,TRBJ2-1,TGTGCCAGCAGCCCTCGGGACAGGGAAGGAGGTCCGGTGAGCTCCTACAATGAGCAGTTCTTC,CASSPRDREGGPVSSYNEQFF
TRBV6-2/TRBV6-3,few,.,TRBJ2-6,TGTGCCACAAGAAGAGGGGCTGGGGCCAACGTCCTGACTTTC,CATRRGAGANVLTF
TRBV6-1,.,.,TRBJ2-1,TGTGCCAGCAGTGAAGGTTATGGCACGATGGGCCCCGAGCAGTTCTTC,CASSEGYGTMGPEQFF
TRBV18,.,.,TRBJ2-3,TGTGCCAGCTCCCCCTTTCGCACAGATACGCAGTATTTT,CASSPFRTDTQYF
TRBV3-1,.,.,TRBJ1-6,TGTGCCAGCAGCAATGACAGGTTGAGCTCCTATAATTCACCCCTCCACTTT,CASSNDRLSSYNSPLHF
TRBV5-6,few,TRBD2,TRBJ2-7,TGTGCCAGCAGCTTAACCGGGACTAGCGACTACGAGCAGTACTTC,CASSLTGTSDYEQYF